This entry features one TCR beta chain sequence. Its antigen is still unknown. There are no base qualities to consult, and no much larger clone falls within one base. Taken from cysteine to phenylalanine, the CDR3 has 13 residues. Only the CDR3 DNA stays, 39 bases, in frame from base 1. V loses 0 bases at its end and J loses 9 bases; junction bases beyond the gene matches: 1. According to the germline V gene (reference sequence), CDR1 reads GTSNPN and CDR2 reads SVGIG. This specimen comes from a study of T cell changes during pregnancy in multiple sclerosis (dated by TCRdb to between 2019 and 2020). For the study in its entirety: The study examined how the T cell repertoire changed over the course of pregnancy in women with multiple sclerosis.

The protocol used for the library was the immunoSEQ multiplex PCR assay. What TCRdb holds here is the immuneACCESS table cut down to in-frame rearrangements. Part of the clones is not present; checked against another copy, under half of the missing clones reflect an unresolved V gene, and the others are unexplained. A total of 85,000 to 130,000 clones appear in this sample, under 95% of them only once. 1.5% to 2% of the sample lies in the top ten. The chain employs TRBV30 and TRBJ1-6; 8 central bases correspond to TRBD1. This clonotype was sampled from a female donor with multiple sclerosis, enrolled in a pregnancy study. Sequencing used peripheral blood, obtained after pregnancy. At the DNA level, the sequence is TGTGCCTGGAGTGTACAGGGGGGTTCACCCCTCCACTTT. Its protein is CAWSVQGGSPLHF.